These 30 T cell receptor delta chains were sequenced from one sample in a study of gamma-delta chains in newborns, infants, children. TCRdb called clones from the reads again using CATT. The repertoire holds about 3,400 delta-chain clones, with around 0.31% as singletons. Sequencing was done on a sample of blood. The receptors were sampled from a child who was a newborn, infant or young child, either healthy, febrile or measles-vaccinated (not recorded which).

This clone came up a few times. One base separates it from a far larger clone, so it is likely a read error. Other DNA sequences within the sample encode an identical CDR3. The chain links TRDV2 to TRDJ3; 7 positions match TRDD3. The germline V gene encodes CDR1 GEAIGNYY and CDR2 EKD. The CDR3 has 20 residues. The CDR3 DNA is TGTGCCTGTGACACCGCCTGGGGGGTTTTCAGCTCCTGGGACACCCGCCAGATGTTTTTC. Translation: CACDTAWGVFSSWDTRQMFF.

This clone was picked up a small number of times. This sequence is one base from a far larger clone and is likely a read error. At the DNA level, this CDR3 is encoded by other sequences in the same sample as well. The CDR3 protein is CACDGLGDTDKLIF. In DNA, the CDR3 is TGTGCCTGTGACGGACTGGGGGATACCGATAAACTCATATTT. This chain uses TRDV2 with TRDJ1, with 12 bases matching TRDD3. The CDR3 covers 14 residues. The germline gives CDR1 GEAIGNYY, CDR2 EKD.

For this clone: A clone one base away is much larger, so this may be a read error. Other DNA sequences from this sample encode an identical CDR3 as well. V gene TRDV1 combines with J gene TRDJ2; TRDD3 matches at 9 bases. This CDR3 region has 24 residues. Germline assignment: CDR1 TSWWSYY and CDR2 QGS. For the CDR3, the DNA is TGTGCTCTTGGGGAACCGGGGGCCATCTACGTACTGGGGGACCCCGTCGCTTTGACAGCGCAACTCTTCTTT. Amino acids: CALGEPGAIYVLGDPVALTAQLFF.

This clone has just a few counts. This likely traces to a read error, being one base from a far larger clone. The chain links TRDV2 to TRDJ1, with TRDD3 identical over 8 bases. The CDR3 length is 18 residues. CDR1 and CDR2 from the germline V gene are GEAIGNYY and EKD. V lost 3 bases to trimming and J lost 3 bases; unmatched junction nucleotides: 17. The CDR3 loop is CACDAMWKLGAYADKLIF. The CDR3 DNA reads TGTGCCTGTGACGCCATGTGGAAACTGGGGGCTTACGCCGATAAACTCATCTTT.

This clone was observed a handful of times. The protein in TCRdb stems from a much larger clone and differs at residue 14 from this DNA's translation, likely a read error; here the protein is translated from the DNA. The V gene is TRDV2, the J gene TRDJ1; 11 nucleotides agree with TRDD3. This CDR3 contains 18 residues. Germline CDR1 reads GEAIGNYY; CDR2 reads EKD. The CDR3 loop is CACDTVELGDMNTGKLIF. The DNA of the CDR3 is TGTGCCTGTGACACCGTTGAACTGGGGGATATGAACACCGGTAAACTCATCTTT.

Worth noting for this clone: With a far larger clone one base away, a read error is the likely cause. J is TRDJ3 and V is TRDV2; 11 bases are a match to TRDD3. The V and J ends lost 5 bases and 5 bases, in that order; junction bases with no gene match: 13. CDR1 GEAIGNYY and CDR2 EKD come from the germline V gene. The CDR3 runs 19 residues. CDR3 DNA: TGTGCCTGTGGCATGGTACTGGGGGATATTTCCCGGGACACCCGACAGATGTTTTTC. Translated, it gives CACGMVLGDISRDTRQMFF.

About this clone itself: TCRdb's listed protein matches a much larger clone and diverges from this DNA's translation at residue 8, likely through a read error; the protein shown comes from the DNA. This chain joins TRDV2 and TRDJ3; 9 positions match TRDD3. This CDR3 contains 20 residues. CDR1 and CDR2 (germline): GEAIGNYY, EKD. V was pared by 3 bases and J by 0 bases, with 11 bases of the junction left unmatched. The DNA for the CDR3 is TGTGCCTGTGACTCTCCCGCTAGGGGATACGTCTCCTGGGACACCCGACAGATGTTTTTC. This codes for CACDSPARGYVSWDTRQMFF.

As to this clone: A single base is all that separates this from a far larger clone, so a read error is likely. Other DNA sequences from this sample encode an identical CDR3 as well. CDR3: CALGELKATRSDDKLIF. The CDR3 DNA is TGTGCTCTTGGGGAACTAAAGGCTACTCGTTCGGACGATAAACTCATCTTT. V gene TRDV1 combines with J gene TRDJ1; no firm D call. CDR1 and CDR2 (germline): TSWWSYY, QGS. Trimming removed 0 bases from V and 4 bases from J, with 18 bases in between. The CDR3 contains 17 residues.

This clone was counted only a few times. A read error likely explains this, since a far larger clone differs by one base. The chain joins TRDV2 to TRDJ3; 8 bases align to TRDD3. V lost 2 bases and J lost 5; bases outside the gene matches: 13. The CDR3 sequence is 19 residues long. CDR1 and CDR2 from the germline V gene are GEAIGNYY and EKD. The CDR3 sequence is CACDMVPGDISRDTRQMFF. CDR3 nucleotide sequence: TGTGCCTGTGACATGGTACCGGGGGATATTTCCCGGGACACCCGACAGATGTTTTTC.

Comments on this clone: A far larger clone is off by one base, so a read error is likely. At the DNA level, this CDR3 is encoded by other sequences in the same sample as well. V usage is TRDV2 and J usage is TRDJ2, with 8 bases aligning to TRDD3. The CDR3 runs to 14 residues. Germline-derived CDR1 and CDR2 are GEAIGNYY and EKD. The CDR3 DNA sequence: TGTGCCTGTGACGCCGTCTGGGGGACAGCACAACTATTCTTT. Protein: CACDAVWGTAQLFF.

This clone was observed a handful of times. A single base is all that separates this from a far larger clone, so a read error is likely. The same CDR3 also results from other DNA sequences found in this sample. V is TRDV2 and J is TRDJ3, with D perhaps matching TRDD3 (6 bases). CDR1 and CDR2 from the germline V gene are GEAIGNYY and EKD. The CDR3 sequence is 19 residues long. The DNA for the CDR3 is TGTGCTTGTGACGGCATCGTGGGGGGCCAGTCCCGGGACACCCGACAGATGTTTTTC. Protein: CACDGIVGGQSRDTRQMFF.

As for this clone: This probably arose from a read error, given a far larger clone one base away. This chain joins TRDV2 and TRDJ3; 13 bases are shared with TRDD3. Germline lookup yields CDR1 GEAIGNYY and CDR2 EKD. There are 22 residues in the CDR3. V was clipped by 5 bases and J by 0 bases; unmatched bases: 15. The CDR3 DNA sequence: TGTGCCTGTGGCGCTATTGTACTGGGGGATACGCTGAGCTCCTGGGACACCCGACAGATGTTTTTC. Protein: CACGAIVLGDTLSSWDTRQMFF.

This clone occurred a few times. TCRdb records a much larger clone's protein for this DNA, with a difference at residue 4 that likely arises from a read error; the protein given is the translation of the DNA. The rearrangement uses TRDV2 and TRDJ3; 12 nucleotides line up with TRDD3. Germline V gene data show CDR1 as GEAIGNYY and CDR2 as EKD. The CDR3 consists of 20 residues. V lost 5 bases to trimming and J lost 0 bases; unmatched junction nucleotides: 10. DNA of the CDR3: TGTGCCTGTGCCTCTCCCGCTGGGGGATACGTCTCCTGGGACACCCGACAGATGTTTTTC. This encodes CACASPAGGYVSWDTRQMFF.

As to this clone: A far larger clone is one nucleotide away, so this likely arose from a read error. This sample includes further DNA sequences coding for the same CDR3. The rearrangement joins TRDV2 to TRDJ1, with 11 bases fitting TRDD3. The CDR3 runs 15 residues. Per the germline V gene, CDR1 is GEAIGNYY and CDR2 is EKD. In DNA form, the CDR3 reads TGTGCCTGTGACGGCTGGGGGATACCCACCGATAAACTCATCTTC. Its protein is CACDGWGIPTDKLIF.

This clone appeared a few times. The junction does not match germline at one end; this may be a read error. Other DNA sequences within the sample encode an identical CDR3. This chain uses TRDV2 with TRDJ3; the match to TRDD3 covers 12 bases. This CDR3 is built from 20 residues. Germline CDR1 GEAIGNYY, CDR2 EKD. The CDR3 nucleotides are TGTGCCTGTGACACCTACTGGGGGATACTGAGCTCCTGGGACACCCGCCAGATGTTTTTC. This encodes CACDTYWGILSSWDTRQMFF.

With respect to this clone: The protein held in TCRdb is that of a much larger clone and does not match this DNA's translation at residue 12, likely because of a read error; the protein shown is translated from the DNA. The V call is TRDV2, the J call TRDJ1; TRDD3 is a possible D gene (6 bases). CDR3 length: 14 residues. The V gene's germline CDR1 is GEAIGNYY and CDR2 EKD. The CDR3 region is CACDKLGGTDKPIF. CDR3 coding DNA: TGTGCCTGTGACAAGTTGGGGGGCACCGATAAACCCATCTTT.

Points on this clone: This likely stems from a read error, as it lies one base from a far larger clone. The same CDR3 can be traced to other DNA sequences in this sample. V and J are TRDV2 and TRDJ3; TRDD3 matches at 12 bases. Per germline, CDR1 GEAIGNYY and CDR2 EKD. CDR3 length: 19 amino acids. The CDR3 coding sequence is TGTGCCTGTGACGTACTGGGGGATACCAGGGCCTGGGACACTCGACAGATGTTTTTC. This translates into CACDVLGDTRAWDTRQMFF.

Only a few counts were recorded for this clone. The translation of this DNA and the TCRdb protein of a much larger clone differ at residue 17, probably owing to a read error; the protein shown here is translated from the DNA. The V gene is TRDV2, the J gene TRDJ3; TRDD3 matches 8 bases. The CDR3 has 19 amino acids. Germline values: CDR1 GEAIGNYY, CDR2 EKD. The CDR3 DNA is TGTGCCTGTGACACCGCGGGATACGCCAGGTCCTGGGACACCCGACAGACGTTTTTC. Its translation is CACDTAGYARSWDTRQTFF.

A remark on this clone: The protein held in TCRdb is that of a much larger clone and does not match this DNA's translation at residue 12, likely because of a read error; the protein shown is translated from the DNA. V is TRDV2 and J is TRDJ3; TRDD3 matches at 8 bases. CDR3 size: 21 residues. Germline V gene sequence: CDR1 GEAIGNYY, CDR2 EKD. With V trimmed by 5 bases and J by 0 bases, 17 bases remained unmatched. The CDR3, as DNA: TGTGCCTGTGCATCCCTACTGGGGGCCCGAACCGGCTCCTGGGACACCCGACAGATGTTTTTC. The encoded protein is CACASLLGARTGSWDTRQMFF.

This clone was counted only a few times. This likely came from a read error, as a far larger clone is one base away. The same CDR3 also results from other DNA sequences found in this sample. The chain combines TRDV2 with TRDJ1; D possibly corresponds to TRDD3 (6 bases). Germline CDR1 GEAIGNYY, CDR2 EKD. There are 14 residues in the CDR3. The CDR3, as DNA: TGTGCCTGTGACAAGTTGGGGGGCACCGATAAACTTATCTTT. Translated, it gives CACDKLGGTDKLIF.

By share, this clone ranks as large. Other DNA sequences in the same sample also yield this CDR3. The J gene is TRDJ2, the V gene TRDV2; TRDD3 aligns across 9 bases. The V and J ends lost 4 bases and 4 bases, in that order; junction bases with no gene match: 6. CDR1 and CDR2 (germline): GEAIGNYY, EKD. The CDR3 sequence is 15 residues long. DNA of the CDR3: TGTGCCTGTGATGTACTGGGGGACCCGACAGCACAACTCTTCTTT. Translation gives CACDVLGDPTAQLFF.

Notes on this clone: A far larger clone is off by one base, so a read error is likely. The chain recombines TRDV2 with TRDJ1; 8 bases match TRDD3. The CDR3 loop spans 14 amino acids. Germline V CDR1 and CDR2: GEAIGNYY, EKD. CDR3 nucleotide sequence: TGTGCCCGTGACATACTGGGGGACACCGATAAACTCATCTTT. Protein product: CARDILGDTDKLIF.

Turning to this clone: A far bigger clonotype differs at one base, so this is likely a read error. V is TRDV2 and J is TRDJ3; tentatively, D is TRDD3 (5 bases). The CDR3 covers 17 residues. Germline V gene data show CDR1 as GEAIGNYY and CDR2 as EKD. CDR3 DNA: TGTGCCTGTGACACCGAGGGATTCGCCTGGGACACCCGACAGGTGTTTTTC. Translating it yields CACDTEGFAWDTRQVFF.

A note on this clone: The protein in TCRdb stems from a much larger clone and differs at residue 14 from this DNA's translation, likely a read error; here the protein is translated from the DNA. The chain is built from TRDV2 and TRDJ3; the D gene could be TRDD2 or TRDD3 (5 bases each). CDR3 length equals 19 residues. CDR1 is GEAIGNYY, CDR2 EKD, per germline. The CDR3 DNA is TGTGCCTGTGGGAAGGTCTTGGACGAAGGTTCCTGGGACTCCCGACAGATGTTTTTC. Residues: CACGKVLDEGSWDSRQMFF.

Regarding this clone: This DNA's translation differs at residues 3 and 14 from TCRdb's protein, which comes from a much larger clone; a read error is likely, and the protein shown is translated from the DNA. The J gene is TRDJ3, the V gene TRDV2; TRDD3 aligns across 13 bases. There are 20 residues in the CDR3. Germline V gives CDR1 GEAIGNYY, CDR2 EKD. CDR3 bases: TGTGCCCGTGATCCCGTACTGGGGGATACGCTTTCCTGGGGCACCCGACAGATGTTTTTC. The encoded protein is CARDPVLGDTLSWGTRQMFF.

Turning to this clone: A far larger clone lies a single base away; this is likely a read error. The chain employs TRDV1 and TRDJ2, with 8 bases identical to TRDD2. The CDR3 consists of 24 residues. Germline V gives CDR1 TSWWSYY, CDR2 QGS. Written as DNA, the CDR3 is TGTGCTCTTGGGGATCTTCCTACGAGGGCTAAGCTCACACTTTTAGAAGCTTTGACAGCACAACCCTTCTTT. Its protein product is CALGDLPTRAKLTLLEALTAQPFF.

Worth noting for this clone: A read error may produce the germline difference seen at one junction end. V is TRDV1 and J is TRDJ2, with 9 bases that match TRDD3. The length of the CDR3 is 19 residues. Germline CDR1 TSWWSYY, CDR2 QGS. In nucleotides, the CDR3 is TGTGCTCTTGGGGAAGTGAAATTTCCTAGGGGATACGCGACGGCACGACTCTTCTTT. This gives the protein CALGEVKFPRGYATARLFF.

As regards this clone: A far bigger clonotype differs at one base, so this is likely a read error. Distinct nucleotide sequences in the sample also encode this CDR3. The V gene is TRDV2, the J gene TRDJ2, with 9 positions matching TRDD3. V dropped 0 bases and J dropped 7; count of bases not matched to a gene: 14. Germline loops: CDR1 GEAIGNYY, CDR2 EKD. This CDR3 is built from 18 residues. The CDR3 loop is CACDTGLGTGGYLAQLFF. The CDR3 nucleotides read TGTGCCTGTGACACCGGGTTGGGGACGGGGGGATACCTAGCACAACTCTTCTTT.

In its sample, this clone was seen a few times. A far bigger clonotype differs at one base, so this is likely a read error. The sample has other DNA sequences that encode this CDR3 too. The gene calls are TRDV2 and TRDJ3; tentative D call: TRDD3 (6 bases). There are 20 residues in the CDR3. The germline V gene has CDR1 GEAIGNYY and CDR2 EKD. Trimming pared 1 base from V and 0 bases from J, leaving 18 bases between. The CDR3 DNA reads TGTGCCTGTGACACAAAACCCTTGGATACTAGCTCCTGGGACACCCGACAGATGTTTTTC. It translates to CACDTKPLDTSSWDTRQMFF.

By sample share, this clone is large. The same CDR3 is also encoded by other DNA sequences in this sample. This rearrangement joins TRDV2 to TRDJ3; 12 bases line up with TRDD3. Germline V gives CDR1 GEAIGNYY, CDR2 EKD. V lost 3 bases to trimming and J lost 2 bases; unmatched junction nucleotides: 1. The CDR3 is made up of 17 amino acids. The CDR3 DNA reads TGTGCCTGTGACTACTGGGGGATACCCTGGGACACCCGACAGATGTTTTTC. Its translation: CACDYWGIPWDTRQMFF.